The 6 T cell receptor beta chains in this list originate from one sample, sequenced in a study of T cells in Graves' hyperthyroidism and ophthalmopathy. RNA transcripts served as the template for amplifying TCR beta CDR3 regions. Primed by the HTBI set, a first-round RT-PCR was run on the TCR CDR3. TCRdb recomputed calls from the multiplex PCR reads with MiXCR, one row per CDR3 protein. Here the sample spans 300,000 to 400,000 distinct CDR3 sequences, around a sixth being singletons. Sequenced sample: blood. These receptors came from a woman aged 50 to 60 with Graves' hyperthyroidism.

As to this clonotype: The conserved final phenylalanine or tryptophan is absent from the CDR3, which likely points to a read error. The V call is TRBV28, the J call TRBJ2-7, with 9 bases lining up with TRBD1. CDR1 MDHEN and CDR2 SYDVKM come from the germline V gene. The CDR3 contains 13 residues. With V trimmed by 6 bases and J by 6 bases, 6 bases remained unmatched. CDR3 nucleotides: TGTGCCAGCAGCCTCGGGACAGGGAGCGAGCAGTACCTC. Protein: CASSLGTGSEQYL.

The gene calls are TRBV6-1 and TRBJ1-1, with 7 positions matching TRBD1. CDR3 length: 14 residues. From germline, CDR1 is MNHNS and CDR2 SASEGT. V lost 6 bases to trimming and J lost 5 bases; unmatched junction nucleotides: 9. CDR3 DNA: TGTGCCAGCAGGATACAGGGGATGGAAACTGAAGCTTTCTTT. Amino acids: CASRIQGMETEAFF.

This clonotype was detected many times. The chain links TRBV2 to TRBJ2-5; 11 positions agree with TRBD2. Germline V gene sequence: CDR1 SNHLY, CDR2 FYNNEI. The CDR3 loop spans 15 amino acids. The V segment lost 10 bases and the J segment 5 bases; nucleotides outside the gene matches: 12. The CDR3 bases are TGTGCCACCCGGAGTGGACTAGCGGGCGGGGAGACCCAGTACTTC. Translated: CATRSGLAGGETQYF.

On this clonotype itself: A single base separates this from a much larger clone, so it may be a read error. The chain combines TRBV2 with TRBJ2-1; 9 nucleotides align to TRBD2. CDR1 and CDR2 from the germline V gene are SNHLY and FYNNEI. CDR3 length equals 14 residues. The trim removed 6 bases at V and 10 bases at J, leaving 10 bases unmatched. The CDR3 loop reads CASSFRLAVNEQFF. The CDR3 coding sequence is TGTGCCAGCAGCTTCAGACTAGCGGTCAACGAGCAGTTCTTC.

Concerning this clonotype: Just one base apart from a much larger clone, this may be a read error. The chain links TRBV7-9 to TRBJ2-1, with 10 bases matching TRBD2. Germline V lookup: CDR1 SEHNR, CDR2 FQNEAQ (reference sequence). The CDR3 has 16 amino acids. CDR3 DNA: TGTGCCAGCAGCTTAGCTAGCGGGGGGCCGGGAAATGAGCAGTCCTTC. Protein product: CASSLASGGPGNEQSF.

This clonotype was detected a few times. The chain carries TRBV7-9 and TRBJ1-5; no reliable D call. This CDR3 contains 13 residues. V was trimmed by 1 base and J by 5 bases, leaving 6 bases between them. Germline lookup yields CDR1 SEHNR and CDR2 FQNEAQ (reference sequence). The CDR3, as DNA: TGTGCCAGCAGCTTAGGGTATGATCAGCCCCAGCATTTT. This sequence encodes CASSLGYDQPQHF. Complete variable domain (other parts from reference TRBV7-9 and TRBJ1-5): DTGVSQNPRHKITKRGQNVTFRCDPISEHNRLYWYRQTLGQGPEFLTYFQNEAQLEKSRLLSDRFSAERPKGSFSTLEIQRTEQGDSAMYLCASSLGYDQPQHFGDGTRLSIL.